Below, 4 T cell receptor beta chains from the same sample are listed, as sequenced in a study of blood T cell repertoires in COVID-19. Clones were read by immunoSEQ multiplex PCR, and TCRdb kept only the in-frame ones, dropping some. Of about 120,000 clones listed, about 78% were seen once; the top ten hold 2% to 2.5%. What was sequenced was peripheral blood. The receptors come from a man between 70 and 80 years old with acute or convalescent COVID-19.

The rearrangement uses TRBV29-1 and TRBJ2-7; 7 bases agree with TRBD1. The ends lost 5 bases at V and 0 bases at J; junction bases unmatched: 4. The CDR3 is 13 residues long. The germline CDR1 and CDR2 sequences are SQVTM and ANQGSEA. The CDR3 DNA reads TGCAGCGTTTTTGCAGGGGGCTCCTACGAGCAGTACTTC. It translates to CSVFAGGSYEQYF.

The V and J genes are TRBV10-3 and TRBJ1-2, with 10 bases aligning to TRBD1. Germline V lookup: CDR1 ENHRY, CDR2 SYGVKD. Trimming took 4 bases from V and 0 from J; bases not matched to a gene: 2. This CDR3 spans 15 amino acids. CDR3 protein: CAISGQGAANYGYTF. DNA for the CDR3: TGTGCCATCAGTGGACAGGGGGCGGCTAACTATGGCTACACCTTC.

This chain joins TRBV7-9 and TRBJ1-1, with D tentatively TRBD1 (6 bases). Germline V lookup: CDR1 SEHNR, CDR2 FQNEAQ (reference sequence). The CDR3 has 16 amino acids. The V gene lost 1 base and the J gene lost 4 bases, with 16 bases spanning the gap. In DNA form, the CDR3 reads TGTGCCAGCAGCTTAGAAGGCCTCCAGGGGACCACTGAAGCTTTCTTT. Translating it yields CASSLEGLQGTTEAFF.

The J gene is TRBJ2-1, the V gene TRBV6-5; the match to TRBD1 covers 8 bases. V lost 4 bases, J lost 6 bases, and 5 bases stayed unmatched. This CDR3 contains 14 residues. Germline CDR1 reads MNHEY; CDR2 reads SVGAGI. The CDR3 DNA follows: TGTGCCAGCAGTTCTCCGGACAGGGCCAATGAGCAGTTCTTC. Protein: CASSSPDRANEQFF.